This T cell receptor (beta chain) was captured by sequencing in a study of blood T cells in healthy people across ages (dated by TCRdb to between 2015 and 2017). With regard to the full study: In model experiments, roughly one uniquely barcoded TCR beta cDNA molecule per two T cells was captured by template switching. Age-related changes in TCR beta repertoire diversity were measured in the study by deep sequencing normalized with unique cDNA molecular identifiers. The donors were split into four age groups: young (average roughly 15 years), middle-aged (over 35), aged (roughly 68) and long-lived (under 85). Donors of different ages were randomly distributed across sequencing lanes to avoid experimental bias. Using the same blood draw, the study looked at two additional independent replicas of 1 million unique cDNA reads for two donors, one aged 18 to 30 and the other aged 80 or older. General findings and caveats noted by the study authors: There was a strong correlation between observed TCR beta diversity and the percentage of naive T cells measured by flow cytometry. Because the CMV infection status of the donors was unknown, age-related changes in expanded clonotypes may potentially have been confounded. Bulk unsorted PBMC profiling prevented conclusive comparison of naive and antigen-experienced compartments. Compared with the aged group, the long-lived group had more naive CD4+ T cells, fewer expanded clones and increased TCR diversity, suggesting age selection. As age increased, observed TCR beta diversity per million T cells dropped in a roughly linear way, and a significant reduction was already evident by age roughly 36. Estimates of total diversity based on one million sequenced T cells were considered lower bounds and underestimates.

On this clonotype itself: It lacks a known antigen. Per-base quality was not reported, and no clone a single base away is much larger than it.

The CDR3 runs 14 amino acids, cysteine and phenylalanine included. The read is trimmed to its CDR3 DNA, 42 bases read in frame from base 1. Deletion took 5 bases off V and 7 bases off J, with a span of 18 bases between the germline ends. In the germline V gene, CDR1 corresponds to SGHTA and CDR2 to FQGNSA. The protocol used for the library was 5' RACE. TCRdb shows the sequencer as Illumina HiSeq 2500. A second PCR of about 6 to 11 cycles was run with a J-beta primer mix and a sample-barcoded 5' primer. A unique molecular identifier was introduced onto each TCR beta cDNA molecule by a template-switch 5' adaptor carrying 12 random nucleotides. Each sample yielded at least 2.5 million CDR3-containing paired-end reads. First-strand cDNA synthesis was performed from all RNA using the Mint cDNA synthesis kit, with priming by a TRBC-specific oligonucleotide. After uracil-DNA glycosylase treatment, a first 18-cycle PCR used universal primers M1SS and BC2_uni_R on all cDNA. In the source study's methods: Each sample was normalized by randomly selecting 1 million high-quality reads, each carrying a distinct molecular identifier. Instead of being binned into consensus sequences, reads that shared molecular identifiers were thrown out. MiTCR, run with a Q25 quality threshold and the strictest error-elimination algorithm, handled CDR3 identification, clonotype clustering and error correction. A nonparametric unseen species model with Euler transformation was used to estimate a lower bound on total TCR beta diversity. TCRdb trimmed public reads at Q25 via fastp, called clones via MiXCR and kept in-frame beta chains. Rows merge per CDR3 protein into single entries with the most common DNA and genes. For this entry, the V and J calls and clone size follow TCRdb and not the study's own pipeline. This sample comprises 1.5 million or so distinct CDR3 sequences, roughly 43% of them detected only once. The leading ten clones occupy 4% of the sample.

Donors were 30 to 45 systemically healthy Caucasian individuals from Russia aged 6 to 90 years. Each donor gave 8 to 10 milliliters of peripheral blood, drawn into EDTA-treated Vacutainer tubes. Ficoll-Paque density-gradient centrifugation was used to isolate PBMCs, with at least 6.5 million per sample. Total RNA was extracted from PBMCs with Trizol reagent, with at least 5.5 micrograms obtained per sample. For every donor, an aliquot of PBMCs went through flow cytometry to measure the percentages of naive CD45RAhigh/CD27high T cells. The receptor chain draws on TRBV7-2 and TRBJ2-7; TRBD1 could be the D gene, as 5 bases match. The origin of this receptor is a woman under 30 in good health. Sequencing was done on a sample of blood. CDR3 loop: CASSPTRTNNEQYF. The DNA reads TGTGCCAGCAGCCCCACTCGGACAAACAATGAGCAGTACTTC.